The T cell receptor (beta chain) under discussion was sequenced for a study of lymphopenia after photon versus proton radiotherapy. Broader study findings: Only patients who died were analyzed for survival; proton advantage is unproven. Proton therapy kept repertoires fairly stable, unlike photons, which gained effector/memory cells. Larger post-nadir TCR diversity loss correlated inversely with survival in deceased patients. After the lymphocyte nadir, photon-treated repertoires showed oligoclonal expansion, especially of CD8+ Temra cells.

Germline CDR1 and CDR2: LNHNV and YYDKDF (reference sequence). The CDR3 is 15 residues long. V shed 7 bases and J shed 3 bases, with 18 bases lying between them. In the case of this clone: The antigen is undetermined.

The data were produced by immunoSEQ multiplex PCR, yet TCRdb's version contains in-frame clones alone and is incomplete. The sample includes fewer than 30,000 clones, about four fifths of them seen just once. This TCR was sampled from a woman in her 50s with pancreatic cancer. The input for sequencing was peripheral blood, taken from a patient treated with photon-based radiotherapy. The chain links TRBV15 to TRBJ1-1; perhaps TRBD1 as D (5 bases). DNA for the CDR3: TGTGCCACCATCCCCGGCGGGGGGAGGTACACTGAAGCTTTCTTT. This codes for CATIPGGGRYTEAFF.